This section outlines one T cell receptor beta chain sequence together with its context. Under the authors' procedure: From reference gene primer amplification, estimates of nucleated cell counts were derived. TCRdb keeps only in-frame clones here, not all; method: immunoSEQ multiplex PCR. D and trimming come from the DNA, and the V and J calls and clone size come from that table. Seen here are 200,000 to 250,000 clones, 80% observed once, and the top ten hold 5.5% to 7%. The sample originates from a study of blood T cell repertoires in COVID-19. Turning to the study itself: The origin of the acute and convalescent COVID-19 samples was the United States, Italy and Spain. T cells, B-cell-depleted T cells, or PBMCs provided the cDNA or gDNA that served as material.

Looked up from germline, CDR1 is SGHDT and CDR2 is YYEEEE. V was pared by 4 bases and J by 4 bases, with 23 bases between. This CDR3 has 17 amino acids. The clonotype was recovered from a woman in her sixties or seventies with acute or convalescent COVID-19. V is TRBV5-6 and J is TRBJ1-1; maybe TRBD1 (6 bases). The sequenced sample consisted of peripheral blood. This CDR3 is CASSPFWGNRVPTEAFF. The DNA for the CDR3 is TGTGCCAGCAGCCCTTTTTGGGGGAACAGGGTTCCCACTGAAGCTTTCTTT.